This T cell receptor (beta chain) was recovered during a study of blood T cell repertoires in COVID-19. Study in general: COVID-19 samples, acute and convalescent, were from the United States, Italy and Spain. Sample material is recorded as cDNA or gDNA derived from T cells, B-cell-depleted T cells, or PBMCs.

Original methodology: Reference gene primer amplification yielded estimated nucleated cell counts. The assay was immunoSEQ multiplex PCR, and TCRdb's table has in-frame clones only and misses some. From that table come the V and J calls and clone size; the DNA was used to work out D and trimming. The sample includes about 140,000 clones, 70% to 90% of them seen just once. The CDR3 has 17 residues. The germline V gene encodes CDR1 MGHRA and CDR2 YSYEKL. V was clipped by 4 bases and J by 6 bases, with 22 bases between them. The chain employs TRBV4-1 and TRBJ1-5, with D perhaps TRBD1 (6 bases). The origin of this receptor is a woman older than 75 with acute or convalescent COVID-19. The sequenced material came from peripheral blood. For the CDR3, the DNA is TGCGCCAGCAGCCCGCCTCTAGTAGGGGGGGTTGCTCAGCCCCAGCATTTT. Amino acid sequence: CASSPPLVGGVAQPQHF.